This T cell receptor (beta chain) emerged from a study of regulatory T cells in long-lasting Graves disease. Germline V lookup: CDR1 MRHNA, CDR2 SNTAGT. V lost 6 bases and J lost 6; bases outside the gene matches: 13. The CDR3 has 16 residues. The time point: newly diagnosed GD, antithyroid drugs for less than 3 months. Researchers made the TCR library from RNA that was extracted from PBMCs. Building the TCR beta libraries relied on iRepertoire HTBI primers, and CDR3 regions underwent Arm-PCR. Methods used by the authors: Sequenced samples collectively carried roughly 63 TRBV and 12 to 15 TRBJ segments. TCRdb processed the multiplex PCR reads anew with MiXCR; each CDR3 protein has one entry. These V and J calls are TCRdb output, not the study's own analysis. The data show around 400,000 distinct CDR3 sequences, approximately 10% seen once. The data also belong to a second study, concerning T cells in Graves' hyperthyroidism and ophthalmopathy.

The rearrangement joins TRBV6-4 to TRBJ2-1; the match to TRBD2 covers 8 bases. The input for sequencing was peripheral blood mononuclear cells (PBMCs), taken at new diagnosis, from a patient treated with antithyroid drugs. The TCR originated in a young woman with Graves disease. In DNA, the CDR3 is TGTGCCAGCAGCTCAAGAGATAGCGGGGAAAGCAATGAGCAGTTCTTC. As protein: CASSSRDSGESNEQFF.